Shown below are 29 T cell receptor beta chains from a single sample sequenced in a study of T cells in Graves' hyperthyroidism and ophthalmopathy (dated 2019 in TCRdb). Library generation was performed with multiplex PCR. Sequencing relied on an Illumina HiSeq 2000. TCR beta CDR3 regions were amplified from RNA transcripts. The TCR CDR3 was subjected to a first round of RT-PCR using the HTBI primer set and the Qiagen OneStep RT-PCR kit. The public sequencing data were trimmed at Q25 with fastp and processed into clonotypes with MiXCR by TCRdb, which kept only in-frame beta chains. Duplicate CDR3 protein sequences are folded into a single record with the most common DNA and genes. The sample table lists around 350,000 distinct CDR3 sequences, 13% of them with a count of one. Around a tenth of the sample is taken by the ten largest. The source material was blood. These receptors came from a woman aged 18-29 years with Graves' hyperthyroidism.

This clonotype was detected ten times or more. The rearrangement joins TRBV20-1 to TRBJ2-2, with D unresolved. The CDR3 length is 13 residues. Trimming pared 5 bases from V and 3 bases from J, leaving 10 bases between. Germline lookup yields CDR1 DFQATT and CDR2 SNEGSKA (reference sequence). The CDR3 reads CSASGPYTGELFF. Here the CDR3 DNA reads TGCAGTGCTTCGGGCCCATACACCGGGGAGCTGTTTTTT.

At least ten counts were recorded for this clonotype. The V and J genes are TRBV28 and TRBJ1-2, with D possibly matching TRBD1 (5 bases). Trimming removed 11 bases from V and 4 bases from J, with 17 bases in between. Per the germline V gene, CDR1 is MDHEN and CDR2 is SYDVKM. The CDR3 has 13 amino acids. The CDR3 reads CASYPQGIYGYTF. For the CDR3, the DNA is TGTGCCTCTTACCCCCAGGGTATCTATGGCTACACCTTC.

The rearrangement uses TRBV9 and TRBJ2-1; 8 bases fit TRBD1. Losses at the gene ends were 4 bases for V and 0 bases for J; bases not matched to a gene: 6. Germline CDR1 SGDLS, CDR2 YYNGEE. This CDR3 has 16 residues. CDR3 coding DNA: TGTGCCAGCAGCCTCCGAGGACAGGGCTCCTACAATGAGCAGTTCTTC. It codes for CASSLRGQGSYNEQFF.

The V and J genes are TRBV9 and TRBJ2-5; 13 bases are a match to TRBD2. The CDR3 loop spans 18 amino acids. CDR1 and CDR2 from the germline V gene are SGDLS and YYNGEE. J gave up 4 bases and V 3 bases, and 12 bases lay outside the gene matches. The CDR3 reads CASSATGTSGISGETQYF. In nucleotides, the CDR3 is TGTGCCAGCAGCGCAACCGGGACTAGCGGGATATCAGGAGAGACCCAGTACTTC.

This clonotype was counted a few times. The CDR3 protein is CASSDQGGGYTF. In DNA, the CDR3 is TGTGCCAGCAGTGATCAGGGTGGTGGCTACACCTTC. The chain couples TRBV2 to TRBJ1-2; D is perhaps TRBD1 (5 bases). The CDR3 is 12 residues long. Trimming cost V 3 bases and J 7 bases, with 9 bases left between them. Germline V lookup: CDR1 SNHLY, CDR2 FYNNEI.

This clonotype appeared many times. V gene TRBV5-8 combines with J gene TRBJ2-1; 7 bases are shared with TRBD2. In germline, CDR1 is SGHTS, CDR2 YDEGEE. The CDR3 runs to 15 residues. V shed 0 bases and J 8 bases; nucleotides not matched to a gene: 8. The chain's CDR3 is CASSLEAGEGDEQFF. CDR3 sequence (DNA): TGTGCCAGCAGCTTGGAGGCGGGAGAGGGCGATGAGCAGTTCTTC.

This clonotype was recorded a few times. The chain has TRBV28 and TRBJ2-6, with TRBD1 matching over 8 bases. Germline loops: CDR1 MDHEN, CDR2 SYDVKM. The CDR3 has 15 residues. The J segment lost 1 base and the V segment lost 6 bases, leaving 2 bases of the junction unmatched. This CDR3 is CASSTGGSGANVLTF. DNA of the CDR3: TGTGCCAGCAGCACAGGGGGTTCTGGGGCCAACGTCCTGACTTTC.

This clonotype was observed many times. The rearrangement uses TRBV2 and TRBJ2-5, with 14 bases identical to TRBD2. J was trimmed by 4 bases and V by 11 bases; bases with no gene match: 9. The CDR3 contains 15 residues. Germline V lookup: CDR1 SNHLY, CDR2 FYNNEI. The CDR3, as DNA: TGTGCCGCGGGGACTAGCGGGAGCCGGAGAGAGACCCAGTACTTC. As protein: CAAGTSGSRRETQYF.

At least ten counts were recorded for this clonotype. This sequence joins TRBV27 and TRBJ2-1, with D perhaps matching TRBD1 or TRBD2 (5 bases each). Trimming took 5 bases from V and 8 from J, leaving 19 bases between them. The CDR3 is 15 amino acids. Germline loops: CDR1 MNHEY, CDR2 SMNVEV (reference sequence). DNA of the CDR3: TGTGCCAGCAGTCCACACCTCTCGCGAGGGGATGAGCAGTTCTTC. Its translation is CASSPHLSRGDEQFF.

This clonotype was observed at least ten times. The chain carries TRBV28 and TRBJ2-7, with D maybe TRBD2 (6 bases). The CDR3 totals 14 residues. Germline V gives CDR1 MDHEN, CDR2 SYDVKM. Trimming took 5 bases from V and 3 from J, leaving 14 bases between them. Written as DNA, the CDR3 is TGTGCCAGCAGTCCAAACCGACTAGGCTACGAGCAGTACTTC. Its translation: CASSPNRLGYEQYF. The full variable domain, with the rest looked up from reference TRBV28 and TRBJ2-7, is DVKVTQSSRYLVKRTGEKVFLECVQDMDHENMFWYRQDPGLGLRLIYFSYDVKMKEKGDIPEGYSVSREKKERFSLILESASTNQTSMYLCASSPNRLGYEQYFGPGTRLTVT.

The V and J genes are TRBV20-1 and TRBJ2-1; 7 bases match TRBD2. The ends lost 8 bases at V and 2 bases at J; junction bases unmatched: 6. CDR1 is DFQATT and CDR2 is SNEGSKA in the germline V gene (reference sequence). The CDR3 runs to 13 residues. This CDR3 reads CSLRGETYNEQFF. For the CDR3, the DNA is TGCAGTCTACGGGGGGAAACCTACAATGAGCAGTTCTTC.

This clonotype was seen repeatedly, ten times or more. J is TRBJ2-3 and V is TRBV27; 7 bases match TRBD2. Germline CDR1 and CDR2: MNHEY and SMNVEV (reference sequence). J was trimmed by 1 base and V by 4 bases; bases with no gene match: 2. This CDR3 has 14 residues. CDR3 nucleotide sequence: TGTGCCAGCAGTTCTAGCGGCGGCACAGATACGCAGTATTTT. Translated: CASSSSGGTDTQYF.

This clonotype has at least ten counts. CDR3 in amino acids: CASKGTDTQYF. The CDR3 DNA sequence: TGTGCCAGCAAAGGCACAGATACGCAGTATTTT. This chain uses TRBV28 with TRBJ2-3; no definite D call. CDR3 length: 11 amino acids. V was pared by 7 bases and J by 1 base, with 3 bases between. Germline V CDR1 and CDR2: MDHEN, SYDVKM.

This clonotype was seen many times. Sequence at one end of the junction differs from germline and may be a read error. The chain employs TRBV19 and TRBJ1-5; 7 bases fit TRBD1. CDR1 is LNHDA, CDR2 SQIVND, per germline (reference sequence). This CDR3 region has 13 residues. CDR3 in DNA: TGTGCCAGTAGTGTAGACAGGGACCAGCCCCAGCATTTT. It is translated as CASSVDRDQPQHF.

This chain links TRBV19 with TRBJ1-1, with D perhaps matching TRBD1 (5 bases). The germline CDR1 and CDR2 sequences are LNHDA and SQIVND (reference sequence). Trimming left V 3 bases short and J 5 bases short, with 10 bases between. The CDR3 loop spans 13 amino acids. DNA of the CDR3: TGTGCCAGTAGTATCTCGGGGGAGACTGAAGCTTTCTTT. It is translated as CASSISGETEAFF.

The chain uses TRBV19 and TRBJ1-1; a possible D gene is TRBD1 (5 bases). With 9 bases removed from V and 0 bases from J, the gap between germline ends came to 14 bases. Germline CDR1 reads LNHDA; CDR2 reads SQIVND (reference sequence). The CDR3 sequence is 14 residues long. Written as DNA, the CDR3 is TGTGCCAGCAAACAGGTTGGAATGAACACTGAAGCTTTCTTT. Its protein product is CASKQVGMNTEAFF.

V gene TRBV20-1 combines with J gene TRBJ2-3, with D tentatively TRBD1 (5 bases). There are 15 residues in the CDR3. Germline V gene sequence: CDR1 DFQATT, CDR2 SNEGSKA (reference sequence). Trimming took 6 bases from V and 3 from J, leaving 19 bases between them. CDR3 nucleotide sequence: TGCAGTGCGGACAAGTTGGCCGGCAGGACAGATACGCAGTATTTT. It specifies CSADKLAGRTDTQYF.

This clonotype occurred many times. J is TRBJ2-1 and V is TRBV6-1, with TRBD2 matching over 11 bases. The CDR3 has 17 residues. Germline lookup yields CDR1 MNHNS and CDR2 SASEGT. V gave up 7 bases and J gave up 3 bases; unmatched junction bases: 11. This chain's CDR3 is CASTPIGTSGIYNEQFF. CDR3 nucleotides: TGTGCCAGCACCCCTATAGGGACTAGCGGCATCTACAATGAGCAGTTCTTC.

This clonotype was recorded once. V gene TRBV9 combines with J gene TRBJ2-1; 8 bases are a match to TRBD2. This CDR3 contains 15 residues. The germline CDR1 and CDR2 sequences are SGDLS and YYNGEE. The junction had 10 bases not matched to a gene; V was cut back by 4 bases and J by 7 bases. CDR3 loop: CASSCAGGDSNEQFF. The CDR3 coding sequence is TGTGCCAGCAGCTGCGCGGGGGGTGACTCTAATGAGCAGTTCTTC.

This clonotype was seen ten or more times. The V and J genes are TRBV7-2 and TRBJ2-5; D possibly corresponds to TRBD1 (6 bases). The V end lost 6 bases, the J end lost 6 bases, and 20 bases lay between the germline ends. The CDR3 spans 15 residues. Germline V gives CDR1 SGHTA, CDR2 FQGNSA. The CDR3 here is CASRGEGHPGKTQYF. CDR3 bases: TGTGCCAGCAGGGGTGAGGGACACCCCGGGAAGACCCAGTACTTC. The variable domain in full, completed from reference TRBV7-2 and TRBJ2-5, reads GAGVSQSPSNKVTEKGKDVELRCDPISGHTALYWYRQSLGQGLEFLIYFQGNSAPDKSGLPSDRFSAERTGGSVSTLTIQRTQQEDSAVYLCASRGEGHPGKTQYFGPGTRLLVL.

This clonotype was detected ten times or more. The chain links TRBV28 to TRBJ1-1, with TRBD1 identical over 9 bases. V shed 6 bases, J shed 5 bases, and the junction held 4 bases outside the gene matches. This CDR3 comprises 13 residues. Germline CDR1 is MDHEN and CDR2 is SYDVKM. CDR3 in DNA: TGTGCCAGCAGACAGGGGGCGGAAACTGAAGCTTTCTTT. Encoded protein: CASRQGAETEAFF.

V gene TRBV29-1 combines with J gene TRBJ2-5; no reliable D call. Deletions cut 6 bases from V and 1 base from J, with 6 bases between. This CDR3 is built from 11 residues. Germline lookup yields CDR1 SQVTM and CDR2 ANQGSEA. CDR3 DNA sequence: TGCAGCGTCCTCATCCAAGAGACCCAGTACTTC. Translation: CSVLIQETQYF.

The chain combines TRBV5-1 with TRBJ2-1; unclear D gene. Germline values: CDR1 SGHRS, CDR2 YFSETQ. V was clipped by 1 base and J by 1 base, with 9 bases between them. The CDR3 is 15 residues long. In DNA form, the CDR3 reads TGCGCCAGCAGCTTGTTCAACACATCCTACAATGAGCAGTTCTTC. As protein: CASSLFNTSYNEQFF.

Remarks on this clonotype: A read error may be the cause here, since a much bigger clone is one base away. V gene TRBV20-1 combines with J gene TRBJ2-1; 9 nucleotides match TRBD2. V dropped 3 bases and J dropped 9; count of bases not matched to a gene: 18. This CDR3 contains 17 residues. Germline CDR1 DFQATT, CDR2 SNEGSKA (reference sequence). The CDR3 is CSARRGGHSGSMIEQFF. The CDR3 bases are TGCAGTGCTAGGCGAGGAGGCCATAGCGGGAGTATGATTGAGCAGTTCTTC.

This clonotype came up many times. DNA of the CDR3: TGCAGCGTGACTACAGGAAACACCATATATTTT. It specifies CSVTTGNTIYF. The gene calls are TRBV29-1 and TRBJ1-3, with unresolved D. The CDR3 contains 11 residues. Deletions cut 6 bases from V and 4 bases from J, with 7 bases between. The germline CDR1 and CDR2 sequences are SQVTM and ANQGSEA.

The V call is TRBV3-1, the J call TRBJ1-2; D is possibly TRBD1 (5 bases). V gave up 1 base and J gave up 4 bases, with 10 bases separating them. Germline CDR1 LGHDT, CDR2 YNNKEL (reference sequence). The CDR3 covers 14 residues. The CDR3 DNA reads TGTGCCAGCAGCCAAGGACCCGGGGGCTATGGCTACACCTTC. It translates to CASSQGPGGYGYTF.

The table lists this clonotype with many counts. The V and J genes are TRBV6-5 and TRBJ2-5; D is unresolved. Germline CDR1 and CDR2: MNHEY and SVGAGI. V was cut by 1 base and J by 0 bases, with 6 bases left in between. The CDR3 has 14 amino acids. CDR3 sequence: CASSYYTNQETQYF. The CDR3 DNA reads as TGTGCCAGCAGTTACTACACTAACCAAGAGACCCAGTACTTC.

This chain joins TRBV11-2 and TRBJ2-7, with TRBD1 as a possible D gene (6 bases). V was cut by 4 bases and J by 2 bases, with 15 bases left in between. The CDR3 covers 15 residues. CDR1 SGHAT and CDR2 FQNNGV come from the germline V gene. The chain's CDR3 is CASSYPGTRPYEQYF. The CDR3 DNA sequence: TGTGCCAGCAGCTACCCCGGGACACGACCCTACGAGCAGTACTTC.

This clonotype appeared many times. V and J are TRBV7-8 and TRBJ2-3, with D perhaps TRBD2 (5 bases). V lost 2 bases to trimming and J lost 4 bases, with 7 bases between them. This CDR3 region has 13 residues. The V gene's germline CDR1 is SGHVS and CDR2 FQNEAQ. CDR3 in DNA: TGTGCCAGCAGCTTATCTAGCCCAGATACGCAGTATTTT. Translation gives CASSLSSPDTQYF.